This T cell receptor beta chain came from a study of identical twins. Study-wide findings and caveats: Out-of-frame alpha sequences shared by twins showed excess low generation probability.

TCRdb fed the 5' RACE reads into MiXCR, producing one record per CDR3 protein. The table has some 790,000 distinct CDR3 sequences, around a sixth seen once. Unmatched junction bases numbered 1, after V lost 3 bases and J lost 4 bases. This CDR3 is 14 amino acids long. As to this clonotype: No antigen is known for it.

These data were likewise used in another study, on T cells expressing NK-cell markers. As that report states: Most of the eight sequenced donors were HCMV-seropositive; one was seronegative. Specificity for HCMV among expanded NKG2C+ T cell clones was not established.

Sequenced: PBMCs. The TCR sequence derives from a woman under 30 in good health. The chain is built from TRBV12-3 or TRBV12-4 and TRBJ2-2; 8 positions agree with TRBD2. Here the CDR3 DNA reads TGTGCCAGCAGTTTCCTAGCGGGCACCGGGGAGCTGTTTTTT. Amino acids: CASSFLAGTGELFF.